The 27 T cell receptor beta chains below were found in one sample sequenced in a study of cytomegalovirus exposure and HLA in healthy donors. The PCR had 60 Vbeta and 13 Jbeta primers. TCRdb's table, derived via immunoSEQ multiplex PCR, lists solely in-frame clones and lacks some. The table records about 150,000 clones, 80% of them present only once. Sequenced material: PBMCs. These receptor sequences come from a woman in her 40s in good health and CMV-seropositive.

In this sample, this clone turned up once. V and J are TRBV10-1 and TRBJ1-1; D is unclear. Trimming stripped 4 bases from V and 6 bases from J, with 15 bases between. Germline CDR1 is WNHNN and CDR2 is SYGVQD (reference sequence). This CDR3 is built from 14 residues. The CDR3 reads CASSADQRNSEAFF. The CDR3 bases are TGCGCCAGCAGTGCCGACCAGCGAAATTCTGAAGCTTTCTTT.

This clone was seen more than once but under ten times. This rearrangement joins TRBV5-1 to TRBJ2-2; 7 nucleotides match TRBD2. This CDR3 has 15 residues. CDR1 SGHRS and CDR2 YFSETQ come from the germline V gene. With V trimmed by 3 bases and J by 1 base, 3 bases remained unmatched. The CDR3 region is CASSYQRENTGELFF. CDR3 DNA sequence: TGCGCCAGCAGCTATCAGCGGGAGAACACCGGGGAGCTGTTTTTT. Using reference TRBV5-1 and TRBJ2-2 for the parts outside the CDR3, the full variable domain is KAGVTQTPRYLIKTRGQQVTLSCSPISGHRSVSWYQQTPGQGLQFLFEYFSETQRNKGNFPGRFSGRQFSNSRSEMNVSTLELGDSALYLCASSYQRENTGELFFGEGSRLTVL.

The chain employs TRBV7-2 and TRBJ1-2, with D possibly TRBD1 on 6 matching bases. Trimming cost V 0 bases and J 4 bases, with 12 bases left between them. The CDR3 has 15 amino acids. Germline CDR1 and CDR2: SGHTA and FQGNSA. The CDR3 region is CASSLAPGVGYGYTF. For the CDR3, the DNA is TGTGCCAGCAGCTTAGCGCCAGGGGTTGGCTATGGCTACACCTTC.

This rearrangement joins TRBV7-6 to TRBJ2-1, with TRBD2 as a possible D gene (6 bases). CDR3 size: 14 residues. Germline-derived CDR1 and CDR2 are SGHVS and FNYEAQ. V dropped 3 bases and J dropped 5 bases, with 11 bases sitting between them. The CDR3 region has the DNA TGTGCCAGCAGCTTTGGGACTCCAAACAATGAGCAGTTCTTC. It specifies CASSFGTPNNEQFF.

This rearrangement joins TRBV29-1 to TRBJ2-1; 16 bases are shared with TRBD2. The trim removed 7 bases at V and 8 bases at J, leaving 8 bases unmatched. The CDR3 has 15 residues. Germline V gene data show CDR1 as SQVTM and CDR2 as ANQGSEA. The CDR3 bases are TGCAGCGCGGGACTAGCGGGAGGGCCTGTGGATGAGCAGTTCTTC. The encoded protein is CSAGLAGGPVDEQFF.

The table lists this clone with a few counts. V is TRBV5-4 and J is TRBJ2-3; 12 positions agree with TRBD2. The CDR3 is 15 amino acids. V was clipped by 7 bases and J by 2 bases; unmatched bases: 5. The V gene's germline CDR1 is SGHNT and CDR2 YYREEE (reference sequence). CDR3 in amino acids: CASASGRAATDTQYF. CDR3 nucleotides: TGTGCCAGCGCTAGCGGGAGGGCCGCCACAGATACGCAGTATTTT.

The sample holds one count of this clone. The gene calls are TRBV5-5 and TRBJ2-7; the match to TRBD2 covers 7 bases. The germline V gene encodes CDR1 SGHKS and CDR2 YYEKEE (reference sequence). V dropped 4 bases and J dropped 0; count of bases not matched to a gene: 10. The CDR3 totals 16 residues. The CDR3: CASSPRLAASSYEQYF. CDR3 DNA: TGTGCCAGCAGCCCCCGGCTAGCGGCCTCCTCCTACGAGCAGTACTTC.

This chain connects TRBV6-1 to TRBJ1-2, with D hard to call. The CDR3 is made up of 14 amino acids. Deletions cut 1 base from V and 2 bases from J, with 8 bases between. Germline values: CDR1 MNHNS, CDR2 SASEGT. In DNA form, the CDR3 reads TGTGCCAGCAGTGAAGTGTCCAGAAACTATGGCTACACCTTC. The encoded protein is CASSEVSRNYGYTF.

V usage is TRBV6-1 and J usage is TRBJ1-1, with D possibly being TRBD1 (6 bases). The germline CDR1 and CDR2 sequences are MNHNS and SASEGT. The CDR3 loop spans 15 amino acids. V shed 9 bases and J shed 5 bases, with 22 bases lying between them. CDR3 nucleotide sequence: TGTGCCAGTAAAGCGGGGCCGGGGGCGGTTACTGAAGCTTTCTTT. It encodes CASKAGPGAVTEAFF.

This chain links TRBV28 with TRBJ2-7, with D possibly being TRBD1 (6 bases). In germline, CDR1 is MDHEN, CDR2 SYDVKM. This CDR3 is built from 15 residues. V dropped 5 bases and J dropped 7 bases, with 21 bases sitting between them. CDR3 bases: TGTGCCAGCAGTCCCCCCGGGCTGGGGGCGCGTGAGCAGTACTTC. Translated, it gives CASSPPGLGAREQYF.

As for this clone: Other DNA variants within this sample encode the same CDR3. V and J are TRBV19 and TRBJ2-5, with D possibly matching TRBD1 (5 bases). CDR3 length: 14 amino acids. The V end was cut by 3 bases, the J end by 1 base, with 9 bases between. Per germline, CDR1 LNHDA and CDR2 SQIVND (reference sequence). The CDR3 here is CASSIGRAQETQYF. In DNA form, the CDR3 reads TGTGCCAGTAGTATTGGCAGGGCCCAAGAGACCCAGTACTTC.

This clone was seen just once. The chain uses TRBV18 and TRBJ2-5, with D maybe TRBD1 (7 bases). Germline values: CDR1 KGHSH, CDR2 LQKENI. The V end was cut by 2 bases, the J end by 6 bases, with 16 bases between. This CDR3 spans 15 amino acids. CDR3 residues: CASSPYRGLRQTQYF. The CDR3 DNA reads TGTGCCAGCTCACCATACAGGGGACTCCGGCAGACCCAGTACTTC.

The CDR3 DNA is TGTGCCATCAGGGGGGGGACAGGCCCTAACTATGGCTACACCTTC. Protein product: CAIRGGTGPNYGYTF. V usage is TRBV10-3 and J usage is TRBJ1-2; the match to TRBD1 covers 8 bases. Germline CDR1 reads ENHRY; CDR2 reads SYGVKD. V lost 6 bases to trimming and J lost 0 bases; unmatched junction nucleotides: 6. This CDR3 spans 15 amino acids.

The chain recombines TRBV9 with TRBJ2-1; 13 positions agree with TRBD2. The CDR3 length is 16 residues. In germline, CDR1 is SGDLS, CDR2 YYNGEE. V was clipped by 4 bases and J by 10 bases; unmatched bases: 11. CDR3 bases: TGTGCCAGCAGCACCAGGACTAGCGGGAGAGTCTGGGAGCAGTTCTTC. Amino acid sequence: CASSTRTSGRVWEQFF.

This chain connects TRBV5-4 to TRBJ2-2, with TRBD2 matching over 11 bases. The CDR3 is 14 residues long. V lost 6 bases, J lost 7 bases, and 5 bases stayed unmatched. Germline CDR1 is SGHNT and CDR2 is YYREEE (reference sequence). The CDR3 sequence: CASTTSGSIGELFF. The CDR3 bases are TGTGCCAGCACAACTAGCGGGAGTATCGGGGAGCTGTTTTTT.

V gene TRBV11-2 combines with J gene TRBJ1-5; D unclear. Per germline, CDR1 SGHAT and CDR2 FQNNGV. This CDR3 has 15 amino acids. The V and J ends lost 4 bases and 5 bases respectively, with 15 bases between them. The CDR3 sequence is CASSSSTLSHQPQHF. The CDR3 nucleotides are TGTGCCAGCAGCTCTTCGACACTGAGTCATCAGCCCCAGCATTTT.

V usage is TRBV30 and J usage is TRBJ1-5, with D perhaps matching TRBD1 (5 bases). The CDR3 sequence is 16 residues long. Germline values: CDR1 GTSNPN, CDR2 SVGIG (reference sequence). Trimming left V 3 bases short and J 0 bases short, with 15 bases between. As DNA, the CDR3 is TGTGCCTGGAGAGCAACCCCGGGACTTAGCAATCAGCCCCAGCATTTT. This gives the protein CAWRATPGLSNQPQHF. Full variable domain (missing parts from reference TRBV30 and TRBJ1-5): SQTIHQWPATLVQPVGSPLSLECTVEGTSNPNLYWYRQAAGRGLQLLFYSVGIGQISSEVPQNLSASRPQDRQFILSSKKLLLSDSGFYLCAWRATPGLSNQPQHFGDGTRLSIL.

This chain uses TRBV1 with TRBJ2-6; the table's D call TRBD1 went unverified against the DNA. TRBV1 is a pseudogene segment. The CDR3 has 20 residues. CDR3 amino acids: CTSSHRVETEKYSGANVLTF. In DNA form, the CDR3 reads TGCACCAGCAGCCACAGGGTAGAGACAGAGAAATACTCTGGGGCCAACGTCCTGACTTTC.

The genes are TRBV5-1 and TRBJ2-6; the match to TRBD1 covers 7 bases. V dropped 0 bases and J dropped 1; count of bases not matched to a gene: 4. The CDR3 loop spans 17 amino acids. Germline loops: CDR1 SGHRS, CDR2 YFSETQ. In nucleotides, the CDR3 is TGCGCCAGCAGCTTGGAACCACAGGGGTCTGGGGCCAACGTCCTGACTTTC. This translates into CASSLEPQGSGANVLTF.

The chain links TRBV4-1 to TRBJ2-4; TRBD1 matches at 8 bases. The CDR3 is made up of 17 amino acids. The junction had 5 bases not matched to a gene; V was cut back by 0 bases and J by 1 base. CDR1 MGHRA and CDR2 YSYEKL come from the germline V gene. The CDR3 DNA is TGCGCCAGCAGCCAAGACAGGGGGCAGGTGGCCAAAAACATTCAGTACTTC. Amino acid sequence: CASSQDRGQVAKNIQYF.

The chain recombines TRBV28 with TRBJ1-2; D perhaps matches TRBD1 (6 bases). V lost 5 bases and J 4 bases, leaving 14 bases between the germline ends. The CDR3 covers 14 residues. CDR1 and CDR2 (germline): MDHEN, SYDVKM. The CDR3 DNA is TGTGCCAGCAGTCCATACAGGGTTGCCTATGGCTACACCTTC. Translating gives CASSPYRVAYGYTF.

This chain links TRBV5-1 with TRBJ2-3, with a tentative D call TRBD2 (5 bases). Trimming removed 3 bases at V and 0 bases at J, with 14 bases between. This CDR3 is 16 amino acids long. Germline values: CDR1 SGHRS, CDR2 YFSETQ. DNA for the CDR3: TGCGCCAGCAGCTCGGGATTCATCGGTAGCACAGATACGCAGTATTTT. Protein product: CASSSGFIGSTDTQYF.

CDR3 loop: CASSLGQGRRDNEQFF. CDR3 DNA: TGCGCCAGCAGCTTGGGTCAGGGCCGTCGGGACAATGAGCAGTTCTTC. The chain recombines TRBV5-1 with TRBJ2-1; TRBD1 is a possible D gene (5 bases). The CDR3 spans 16 residues. Germline V gives CDR1 SGHRS, CDR2 YFSETQ. Trimming shortened V by 0 bases and J by 5 bases, and 15 bases separated the two germline ends.

As for this clone: This sample also contains other DNA sequences that code for the same CDR3. The chain employs TRBV7-9 and TRBJ1-5; 11 nucleotides match TRBD1. The V segment lost 5 bases and the J segment 2 bases; nucleotides outside the gene matches: 2. Germline values: CDR1 SEHNR, CDR2 FQNEAQ (reference sequence). This CDR3 has 15 amino acids. The CDR3 DNA reads as TGTGCCAGCAGCATGGGACAGGGGGGCAATCAGCCCCAGCATTTT. It translates to CASSMGQGGNQPQHF.

The rearrangement joins TRBV19 to TRBJ2-2; 12 bases agree with TRBD2. Losses at the gene ends were 5 bases for V and 5 bases for J; bases not matched to a gene: 9. The CDR3 covers 17 residues. Germline CDR1 reads LNHDA; CDR2 reads SQIVND (reference sequence). The CDR3 loop reads CASSFRVTSGSTGELFF. The CDR3, as DNA: TGTGCCAGTAGTTTCAGAGTGACTAGCGGGAGTACCGGGGAGCTGTTTTTT.

The rearrangement links TRBV30 to TRBJ2-1; TRBD2 matches 8 bases. Germline CDR1 is GTSNPN and CDR2 is SVGIG (reference sequence). With V trimmed by 1 base and J by 9 bases, 5 bases remained unmatched. This CDR3 has 13 residues. CDR3: CAWSGLAGGEQFF. The CDR3 DNA follows: TGTGCCTGGAGTGGCCTAGCGGGCGGTGAGCAGTTCTTC.

The chain links TRBV6-5 to TRBJ1-2; no clear D. Germline V CDR1 and CDR2: MNHEY, SVGAGI. CDR3 length: 12 residues. V was cut by 9 bases and J by 0 bases, with 8 bases left in between. The CDR3 spells CASHRANYGYTF. The CDR3 DNA follows: TGTGCCAGTCACAGAGCTAACTATGGCTACACCTTC.